What follows are 24 T cell receptor beta chains derived from one specimen sequenced in a study of blood T cell repertoires in COVID-19. The data were produced by immunoSEQ multiplex PCR, yet TCRdb's version contains in-frame clones alone and is incomplete. The sample holds about 83,000 clones, more than 75% seen once. The source material was peripheral blood. These receptors were collected from a man aged 80 or over with active or convalescent COVID-19.

CDR3 protein: CASSLEGQGYQPQHF. CDR3 in DNA: TGTGCCAGCAGCTTAGAGGGGCAGGGTTATCAGCCCCAGCATTTT. V is TRBV7-2 and J is TRBJ1-5, with D maybe TRBD1 (5 bases). In germline, CDR1 is SGHTA, CDR2 FQGNSA. The CDR3 is 15 residues long. Trimming shortened V by 1 base and J by 5 bases, and 12 bases separated the two germline ends.

This chain joins TRBV6-4 and TRBJ1-6; TRBD1 aligns across 8 bases. CDR3 size: 15 residues. The V and J ends lost 6 bases and 7 bases, in that order; junction bases with no gene match: 8. Germline CDR1 is MRHNA and CDR2 is SNTAGT. The CDR3 loop is CASRAGQGGNSPLHF. CDR3 in DNA: TGTGCCAGCAGAGCCGGACAGGGAGGCAATTCACCCCTCCACTTT.

This sequence joins TRBV19 and TRBJ1-3; D may be TRBD1 (5 bases). The germline gives CDR1 LNHDA, CDR2 SQIVND (reference sequence). The V end lost 9 bases, the J end lost 3 bases, and 12 bases lay between the germline ends. The CDR3 is made up of 13 amino acids. This chain's CDR3 is CASRVLDGNTIYF. The CDR3 DNA is TGTGCCAGCAGGGTCTTGGATGGAAACACCATATATTTT.

The rearrangement uses TRBV18 and TRBJ1-2, with a possible D match to TRBD1 (6 bases). The germline CDR1 and CDR2 sequences are KGHSH and LQKENI. V was shortened by 2 bases and J by 1 base, with 14 bases between the two germline ends. This CDR3 has 16 amino acids. CDR3: CASSPGQKSRNYGYTF. CDR3 bases: TGTGCCAGCTCACCAGGACAGAAAAGTCGTAACTATGGCTACACCTTC.

This clone was seen just once. This chain joins TRBV6-5 and TRBJ2-5, with a possible D match to TRBD1 (6 bases). CDR1 MNHEY and CDR2 SVGAGI come from the germline V gene. Trimming cost V 10 bases and J 5 bases, with 14 bases left between them. The CDR3 runs to 12 residues. The CDR3 here is CATRDIRETQYF. CDR3 DNA: TGTGCCACCAGGGACATACGGGAGACCCAGTACTTC.

This rearrangement joins TRBV9 to TRBJ2-1; TRBD1 matches 7 bases. This CDR3 comprises 16 residues. Unmatched junction bases numbered 10, after V lost 2 bases and J lost 5 bases. Germline loops: CDR1 SGDLS, CDR2 YYNGEE. The CDR3 DNA reads as TGTGCCAGCAGCGTCGGACAGGACAACAGAAACAATGAGCAGTTCTTC. Its protein is CASSVGQDNRNNEQFF.

The V and J genes are TRBV6-6 and TRBJ1-4; 8 bases fit TRBD1. Germline lookup yields CDR1 MNHNY and CDR2 SVGAGI (reference sequence). CDR3 length: 14 residues. V lost 7 bases to trimming and J lost 5 bases; unmatched junction nucleotides: 6. CDR3 loop: CASKPRQGNEKLFF. The CDR3 region has the DNA TGTGCCAGCAAACCGCGACAGGGGAATGAAAAACTGTTTTTT.

The chain links TRBV12-3 or TRBV12-4 to TRBJ1-1; D not resolved. The germline V and J ends were trimmed by 3 bases and 1 base, with 6 bases remaining between them. The CDR3 is made up of 13 amino acids. CDR3 amino acids: CASSFTRNTEAFF. For the CDR3, the DNA is TGTGCCAGCAGTTTCACAAGGAACACTGAAGCTTTCTTT.

The CDR3 nucleotides are TGCGCCAGCAGCTCTTACGGACAGGGGGATGATGGCTACACCTTC. Translating it yields CASSSYGQGDDGYTF. The chain joins TRBV5-1 to TRBJ1-2, with 10 bases fitting TRBD1. The CDR3 has 15 amino acids. Germline lookup yields CDR1 SGHRS and CDR2 YFSETQ. J was trimmed by 6 bases and V by 3 bases; bases with no gene match: 8.

The V and J genes are TRBV2 and TRBJ1-4, with TRBD1 matching over 7 bases. V dropped 3 bases and J dropped 7; count of bases not matched to a gene: 5. The germline CDR1 and CDR2 sequences are SNHLY and FYNNEI. The CDR3 sequence is 14 residues long. The DNA of the CDR3 is TGTGCCAGCAGTGAGAGGGGGCGGAGTGAAAAACTGTTTTTT. It is translated as CASSERGRSEKLFF.

The CDR3 reads CASSSQRDTQYF. The CDR3 coding sequence is TGTGCCAGCAGTTCGCAGCGGGATACGCAGTATTTT. The V and J genes are TRBV28 and TRBJ2-3; the D gene is possibly TRBD2 (5 bases). Deletions cut 4 bases from V and 6 bases from J, with 8 bases between. Per the germline V gene, CDR1 is MDHEN and CDR2 is SYDVKM. The CDR3 has 12 amino acids.

The chain links TRBV9 to TRBJ2-1; D perhaps matches TRBD1 (5 bases). Trimming pared 4 bases from V and 1 base from J, leaving 12 bases between. CDR3 length equals 15 residues. Germline V gene sequence: CDR1 SGDLS, CDR2 YYNGEE. CDR3 DNA sequence: TGTGCCAGCAGCCACCAGGGTGGTTCCTACAATGAGCAGTTCTTC. Its translation: CASSHQGGSYNEQFF.

The V call is TRBV10-2, the J call TRBJ2-7, with D possibly being TRBD1 (6 bases). Germline V lookup: CDR1 WSHSY, CDR2 SAAADI. With 2 bases removed from V and 1 base from J, the gap between germline ends came to 6 bases. The CDR3 runs to 13 residues. The CDR3 DNA reads TGCGCCAGCAGTGAGGGACAGTCCTACGAGCAGTACGTC. Translation: CASSEGQSYEQYV.

The genes are TRBV11-2 and TRBJ1-3; D perhaps matches TRBD1 (6 bases). There are 17 residues in the CDR3. Germline CDR1 and CDR2: SGHAT and FQNNGV. Deletions cut 4 bases from V and 2 bases from J, with 18 bases between. CDR3 DNA: TGTGCCAGCAGCTCTAACAGGGCAGCGGCCACTGGAAACACCATATATTTT. Its protein is CASSSNRAAATGNTIYF.

The CDR3: CASSYTGDHYNSPLHF. The CDR3 DNA is TGTGCCAGCAGTTACACGGGGGACCACTATAATTCACCCCTCCACTTT. This chain links TRBV6-5 with TRBJ1-6; D possibly corresponds to TRBD1 (5 bases). Trimming removed 2 bases from V and 3 bases from J, with 11 bases in between. This CDR3 has 16 residues. Germline V gene lookup returns CDR1 MNHEY and CDR2 SVGAGI.

This chain links TRBV13 with TRBJ1-1, with no clear D. The germline CDR1 and CDR2 sequences are PRHDT and FYEKMQ (reference sequence). Trimming pared 6 bases from V and 1 base from J, leaving 15 bases between. This CDR3 is built from 15 residues. The CDR3 DNA reads as TGTGCCAGCAGACCACCTTACGGGTGGAACACTGAAGCTTTCTTT. Amino acid sequence: CASRPPYGWNTEAFF.

The chain uses TRBV10-3 and TRBJ2-7; TRBD2 might be the D (5 bases). This CDR3 spans 12 amino acids. Trimming removed 6 bases from V and 7 bases from J, with 13 bases in between. The germline V gene encodes CDR1 ENHRY and CDR2 SYGVKD. In DNA form, the CDR3 reads TGTGCCATCAGGGGAGAATTGGGGGAGCAGTACGTC. Protein: CAIRGELGEQYV.

V is TRBV3-1 (or the pseudogene TRBV3-2) and J is TRBJ1-1; D unresolved. V shed 0 bases and J shed 0 bases, with 5 bases lying between them. Germline lookup yields CDR1 LGHDT and CDR2 YNNKEL (reference sequence). The CDR3 has 14 residues. CDR3 DNA: TGTGCCAGCAGCCAAGAGGGCCTGAACACTGAAGCTTTCTTT. As protein: CASSQEGLNTEAFF.

The chain recombines TRBV2 with TRBJ1-4, with D perhaps matching TRBD1 (6 bases). Trimming took off 1 base at V and 1 base at J, with 7 bases between the two ends. Germline CDR1 SNHLY, CDR2 FYNNEI. The CDR3 has 15 residues. CDR3: CASSEVRGTNEKLFF. The CDR3 nucleotides read TGTGCCAGCAGTGAAGTCAGGGGAACTAATGAAAAACTGTTTTTT.

V and J are TRBV19 and TRBJ1-4; D is unresolved. The CDR3 is made up of 13 amino acids. V gave up 1 base and J gave up 4 bases, with 4 bases separating them. Germline CDR1 reads LNHDA; CDR2 reads SQIVND (reference sequence). The CDR3 reads CASSIVLNEKLFF. In nucleotides, the CDR3 is TGTGCCAGTAGTATAGTCCTTAATGAAAAACTGTTTTTT.

This clone was detected once. This chain joins TRBV5-1 and TRBJ1-2; possibly TRBD1 for D (6 bases). Germline CDR1 and CDR2: SGHRS and YFSETQ. V was pared by 2 bases and J by 0 bases, with 11 bases between. This CDR3 contains 15 residues. For the CDR3, the DNA is TGCGCCAGCAGCTTTATGGACAGCTCTAACTATGGCTACACCTTC. Translating it yields CASSFMDSSNYGYTF.

This rearrangement joins TRBV19 to TRBJ2-4, with 9 positions matching TRBD1. The CDR3 runs to 13 residues. Per germline, CDR1 LNHDA and CDR2 SQIVND (reference sequence). V shed 6 bases, J shed 9 bases, and the junction held 6 bases outside the gene matches. The CDR3 region has the DNA TGTGCCAGTAGGGCCTCGGGACAGGGCATTCAGTACTTC. Translated: CASRASGQGIQYF.

CDR3 sequence reads: CASSSGYGNTIYF. DNA for the CDR3: TGTGCCAGCAGTTCCGGTTACGGAAACACCATATATTTT. The chain recombines TRBV5-6 with TRBJ1-3; D remains ambiguous. This CDR3 region has 13 residues. The V gene's germline CDR1 is SGHDT and CDR2 YYEEEE. V was trimmed by 5 bases and J by 4 bases, leaving 10 bases between them.

The J gene is TRBJ2-2, the V gene TRBV14; unclear D gene. Germline CDR1 and CDR2: SGHDN and FVKESK. Trimming took 1 base from V and 2 from J, leaving 8 bases between them. CDR3 length equals 15 residues. CDR3 in DNA: TGTGCCAGCAGCCAAGTTTGGCAAAACACCGGGGAGCTGTTTTTT. It codes for CASSQVWQNTGELFF.